This T cell receptor beta chain stems from a study of cytomegalovirus exposure and HLA in healthy donors. Background on the study: An earlier analysis identified 120 million or so unique TCR beta sequences in about 170 million T cells. Study-wide findings and caveats: Exclusion as indistinguishable affected some V segments, including TRBV6-2 and TRBV6-3. It was assumed in the presence/absence analyses that sequencing depth was roughly uniform across donors. A link between a missense DCLRE1C variant and TCR beta V- and J-gene trimming emerged from a later analysis.

This clone was found once. The target antigen is unknown. The PCR was carried out with 60 Vbeta primers and 13 Jbeta primers. The method was immunoSEQ multiplex PCR; TCRdb's version includes in-frame clones alone and lacks a portion of them. The table records around 210,000 clones, about 85% of them present only once. The CDR3 has 16 amino acids. Trimming pared 5 bases from V and 8 bases from J, leaving 24 bases between. CDR1 and CDR2 (germline): LNHNV, YYDKDF (reference sequence). The sequenced sample consisted of PBMCs. The clonotype was recovered from a girl aged 2-10 years in good health and CMV-seronegative. The V gene is TRBV15, the J gene TRBJ2-5, with TRBD2 as a possible D gene (5 bases). The CDR3 sequence: CATSRVDPSTVETQYF. CDR3 DNA: TGTGCCACCAGCCGAGTCGACCCTAGCACAGTGGAAACCCAGTACTTC. Combining the CDR3 with reference TRBV15 and TRBJ2-5 gives the whole variable domain DAMVIQNPRYQVTQFGKPVTLSCSQTLNHNVMYWYQQKSSQAPKLLFHYYDKDFNNEADTPDNFQSRRPNTSFCFLDIRSPGLGDTAMYLCATSRVDPSTVETQYFGPGTRLLVL.